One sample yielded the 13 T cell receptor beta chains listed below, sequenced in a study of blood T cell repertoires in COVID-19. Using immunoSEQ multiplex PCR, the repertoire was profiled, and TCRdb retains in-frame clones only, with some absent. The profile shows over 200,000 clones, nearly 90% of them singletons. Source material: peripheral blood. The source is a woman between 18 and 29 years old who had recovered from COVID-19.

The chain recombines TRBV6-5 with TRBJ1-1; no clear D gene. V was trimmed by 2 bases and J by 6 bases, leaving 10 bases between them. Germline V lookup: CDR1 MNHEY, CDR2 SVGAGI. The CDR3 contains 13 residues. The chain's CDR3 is CASSYRSSAEAFF. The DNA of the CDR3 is TGTGCCAGCAGTTACCGATCCTCGGCTGAAGCTTTCTTT.

CDR3 amino acids: CASSSRTSGTYEQYF. The DNA for the CDR3 is TGTGCCAGCAGCTCCCGGACTAGCGGCACCTACGAGCAGTACTTC. This rearrangement joins TRBV7-9 to TRBJ2-7, with 10 bases identical to TRBD2. The CDR3 totals 15 residues. Germline assignment: CDR1 SEHNR and CDR2 FQNEAQ (reference sequence). V lost 4 bases to trimming and J lost 2 bases; unmatched junction nucleotides: 5.

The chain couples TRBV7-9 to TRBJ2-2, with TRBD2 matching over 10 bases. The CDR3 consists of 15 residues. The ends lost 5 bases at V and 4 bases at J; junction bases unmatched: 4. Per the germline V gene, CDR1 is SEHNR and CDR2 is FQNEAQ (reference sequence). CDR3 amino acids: CASSAGLAATGELFF. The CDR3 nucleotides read TGTGCCAGCAGCGCAGGACTAGCGGCCACCGGGGAGCTGTTTTTT.

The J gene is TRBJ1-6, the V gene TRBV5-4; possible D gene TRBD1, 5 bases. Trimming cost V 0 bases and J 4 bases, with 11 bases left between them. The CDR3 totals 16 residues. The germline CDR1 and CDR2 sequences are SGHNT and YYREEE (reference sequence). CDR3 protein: CASSLAGPRYNSPLHF. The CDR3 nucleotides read TGTGCCAGCAGCTTGGCAGGGCCAAGGTATAATTCACCCCTCCACTTT.

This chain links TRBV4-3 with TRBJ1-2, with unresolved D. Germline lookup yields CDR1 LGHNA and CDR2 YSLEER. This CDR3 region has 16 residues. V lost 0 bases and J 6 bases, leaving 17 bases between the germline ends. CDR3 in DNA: TGCGCCAGCAGCCAAGACTTTCACAGCAGTCCCGATGGCTACACCTTC. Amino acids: CASSQDFHSSPDGYTF.

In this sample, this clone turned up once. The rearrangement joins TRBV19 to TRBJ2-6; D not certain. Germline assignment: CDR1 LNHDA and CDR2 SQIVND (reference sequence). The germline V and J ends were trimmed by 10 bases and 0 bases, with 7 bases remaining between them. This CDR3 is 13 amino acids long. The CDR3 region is CATSSSGANVLTF. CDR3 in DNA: TGTGCCACATCTAGCTCTGGGGCCAACGTCCTGACTTTC.

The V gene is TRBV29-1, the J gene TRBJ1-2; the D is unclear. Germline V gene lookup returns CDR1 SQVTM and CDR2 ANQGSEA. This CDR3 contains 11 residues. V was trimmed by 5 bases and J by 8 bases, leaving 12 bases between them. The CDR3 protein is CSVSSAGGYTF. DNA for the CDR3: TGCAGCGTTTCATCAGCCGGGGGCTACACCTTC.

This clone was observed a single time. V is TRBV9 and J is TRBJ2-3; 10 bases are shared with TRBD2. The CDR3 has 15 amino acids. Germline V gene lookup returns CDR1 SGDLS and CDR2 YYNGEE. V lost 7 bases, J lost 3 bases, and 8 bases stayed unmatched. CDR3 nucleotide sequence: TGTGCCAGCGAGGGTCTAGCGGGAGAGACAGATACGCAGTATTTT. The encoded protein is CASEGLAGETDTQYF.

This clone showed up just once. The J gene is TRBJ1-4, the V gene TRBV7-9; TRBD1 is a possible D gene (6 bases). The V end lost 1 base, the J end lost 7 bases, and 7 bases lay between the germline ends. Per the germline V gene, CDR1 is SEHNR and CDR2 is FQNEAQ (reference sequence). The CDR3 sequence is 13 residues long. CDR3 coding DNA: TGTGCCAGCAGCTTAGACAGGGCTGAAAAACTGTTTTTT. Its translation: CASSLDRAEKLFF.

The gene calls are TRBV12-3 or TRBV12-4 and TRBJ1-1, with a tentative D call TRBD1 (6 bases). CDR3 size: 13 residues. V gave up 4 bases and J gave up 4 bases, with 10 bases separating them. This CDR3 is CASSSQGTTEAFF. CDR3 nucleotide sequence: TGTGCCAGCAGTTCACAGGGAACCACTGAAGCTTTCTTT.

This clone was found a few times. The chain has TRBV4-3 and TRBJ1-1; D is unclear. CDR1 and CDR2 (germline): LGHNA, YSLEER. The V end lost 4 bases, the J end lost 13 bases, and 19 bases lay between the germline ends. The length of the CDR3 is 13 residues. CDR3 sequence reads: CASSPEVGGHLFF. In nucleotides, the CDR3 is TGCGCCAGCAGCCCAGAGGTGGGAGGGCACCTTTTCTTT.

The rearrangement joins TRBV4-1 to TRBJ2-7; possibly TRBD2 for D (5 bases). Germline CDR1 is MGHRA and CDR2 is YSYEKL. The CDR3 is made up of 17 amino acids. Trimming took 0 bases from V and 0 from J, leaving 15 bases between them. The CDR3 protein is CASSQDTADFSSYEQYF. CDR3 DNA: TGCGCCAGCAGCCAAGATACCGCGGACTTCAGCTCCTACGAGCAGTACTTC.

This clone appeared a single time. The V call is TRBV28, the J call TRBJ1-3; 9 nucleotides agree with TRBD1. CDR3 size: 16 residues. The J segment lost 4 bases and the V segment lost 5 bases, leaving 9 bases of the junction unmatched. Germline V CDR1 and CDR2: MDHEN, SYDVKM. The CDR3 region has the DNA TGTGCCAGCAGTGGATGGGACAGGGAGATCGGAAACACCATATATTTT. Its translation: CASSGWDREIGNTIYF. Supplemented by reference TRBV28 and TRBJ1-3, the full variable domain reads DVKVTQSSRYLVKRTGEKVFLECVQDMDHENMFWYRQDPGLGLRLIYFSYDVKMKEKGDIPEGYSVSREKKERFSLILESASTNQTSMYLCASSGWDREIGNTIYFGEGSWLTVV.